The next 30 T cell receptor beta chains were all read from a single sample in a study of blood T cell repertoires in COVID-19. Profiling relied on immunoSEQ multiplex PCR, and the TCRdb table lists in-frame clones only, not all of them. Among approximately 190,000 clones listed, 70% to 85% were seen once. Sequencing was performed on peripheral blood. The receptors come from a woman aged 25 to 45 with acute or convalescent COVID-19.

V usage is TRBV27 and J usage is TRBJ2-3; D is possibly TRBD2 (5 bases). This CDR3 spans 15 amino acids. In germline, CDR1 is MNHEY, CDR2 SMNVEV (reference sequence). Trimming pared 5 bases from V and 1 base from J, leaving 13 bases between. CDR3 DNA sequence: TGTGCCAGCAGTGCCCCTTCGCGGGGCACAGATACGCAGTATTTT. Its protein product is CASSAPSRGTDTQYF.

The CDR3 DNA reads as TGTGCCAGCAGTTTATCTTCAGGGGGCTCCTATGGCTACACCTTC. Encoded protein: CASSLSSGGSYGYTF. The V and J genes are TRBV27 and TRBJ1-2, with 8 bases fitting TRBD1. The V gene end was trimmed by 0 bases and the J gene end by 4 bases; junction bases not matched to a gene: 4. This CDR3 has 15 amino acids. The germline gives CDR1 MNHEY, CDR2 SMNVEV (reference sequence).

V gene TRBV30 combines with J gene TRBJ2-3; 7 bases map to TRBD1. Trimming took 2 bases from V and 4 from J; bases not matched to a gene: 3. In germline, CDR1 is GTSNPN, CDR2 SVGIG (reference sequence). CDR3 length: 13 residues. CDR3 nucleotides: TGTGCCTGGAGTCGGGACAGCCCAGATACGCAGTATTTT. Translation: CAWSRDSPDTQYF.

The genes are TRBV7-2 and TRBJ1-1; D is undetermined. Germline V gene lookup returns CDR1 SGHTA and CDR2 FQGNSA. Trimming took 1 base from V and 0 from J, leaving 15 bases between them. There are 17 residues in the CDR3. The CDR3 region is CASSLGSGLLVNTEAFF. The CDR3 nucleotides read TGTGCCAGCAGCTTAGGGTCGGGCCTACTAGTGAACACTGAAGCTTTCTTT.

This chain joins TRBV30 and TRBJ1-2; 8 nucleotides line up with TRBD1. V was clipped by 0 bases and J by 6 bases; unmatched bases: 3. Germline CDR1 and CDR2: GTSNPN and SVGIG (reference sequence). The CDR3 runs to 13 residues. The CDR3 region has the DNA TGTGCCTGGAGTGTTGGGACAGGTGATGGCTACACCTTC. Translated, it gives CAWSVGTGDGYTF.

The chain has TRBV5-1 and TRBJ1-1; TRBD1 might be the D (6 bases). The CDR3 totals 14 residues. V gave up 0 bases and J gave up 4 bases, with 10 bases separating them. Germline V CDR1 and CDR2: SGHRS, YFSETQ. The CDR3 protein is CASSLVGGPTEAFF. The CDR3 DNA follows: TGCGCCAGCAGCTTGGTGGGGGGGCCCACTGAAGCTTTCTTT.

The chain carries TRBV7-2 and TRBJ1-2; unclear D gene. V was pared by 1 base and J by 3 bases, with 9 bases between. CDR1 is SGHTA and CDR2 is FQGNSA in the germline V gene. This CDR3 comprises 14 residues. For the CDR3, the DNA is TGTGCCAGCAGCTTAGGAGGGCAGTACTATGGCTACACCTTC. This translates into CASSLGGQYYGYTF. The full variable domain, rest sourced from reference TRBV7-2 and TRBJ1-2, is GAGVSQSPSNKVTEKGKDVELRCDPISGHTALYWYRQSLGQGLEFLIYFQGNSAPDKSGLPSDRFSAERTGGSVSTLTIQRTQQEDSAVYLCASSLGGQYYGYTFGSGTRLTVV.

The table lists this clone with many counts. The chain combines TRBV11-2 with TRBJ1-1; D not resolved. The CDR3 is 14 residues long. V was clipped by 1 base and J by 1 base, with 7 bases between them. The V gene's germline CDR1 is SGHAT and CDR2 FQNNGV. The CDR3 protein is CASSLGAWNTEAFF. DNA for the CDR3: TGTGCCAGCAGCTTAGGGGCATGGAACACTGAAGCTTTCTTT.

This chain joins TRBV7-9 and TRBJ2-5, with D uncertain. The CDR3 runs to 14 residues. The V gene lost 1 base and the J gene lost 3 bases, with 9 bases spanning the gap. Germline V gene lookup returns CDR1 SEHNR and CDR2 FQNEAQ (reference sequence). CDR3 sequence (DNA): TGTGCCAGCAGCTTAGTCAGGCCCGAAGAGACCCAGTACTTC. Protein: CASSLVRPEETQYF. The full variable domain, rest sourced from reference TRBV7-9 and TRBJ2-5, is DTGVSQNPRHKITKRGQNVTFRCDPISEHNRLYWYRQTLGQGPEFLTYFQNEAQLEKSRLLSDRFSAERPKGSFSTLEIQRTEQGDSAMYLCASSLVRPEETQYFGPGTRLLVL.

The sample holds one count of this clone. This sequence joins TRBV5-1 and TRBJ2-5; 8 bases are a match to TRBD2. The junction had 11 bases not matched to a gene; V was cut back by 3 bases and J by 1 base. The CDR3 is 17 residues long. Germline-derived CDR1 and CDR2 are SGHRS and YFSETQ. The CDR3 region is CASSYVAGMGFQETQYF. The CDR3 nucleotides read TGCGCCAGCAGCTACGTAGCGGGAATGGGGTTCCAAGAGACCCAGTACTTC. The variable domain in full, completed from reference TRBV5-1 and TRBJ2-5, reads KAGVTQTPRYLIKTRGQQVTLSCSPISGHRSVSWYQQTPGQGLQFLFEYFSETQRNKGNFPGRFSGRQFSNSRSEMNVSTLELGDSALYLCASSYVAGMGFQETQYFGPGTRLLVL.

V gene TRBV18 combines with J gene TRBJ1-1, with 7 bases lining up with TRBD1. The trim removed 3 bases at V and 4 bases at J, leaving 2 bases unmatched. CDR1 KGHSH and CDR2 LQKENI come from the germline V gene. This CDR3 region has 13 residues. In DNA, the CDR3 is TGTGCCAGCTCACCCGACAGGGTCACTGAAGCTTTCTTT. The encoded protein is CASSPDRVTEAFF.

V is TRBV28 and J is TRBJ2-3; D uncertain. This CDR3 spans 15 amino acids. The germline V gene encodes CDR1 MDHEN and CDR2 SYDVKM. In nucleotides, the CDR3 is TGTGCTGCAGAATCATCCGGGTTAGGCACAGATACGCAGTATTTT. Translating gives CAAESSGLGTDTQYF.

The chain uses TRBV2 and TRBJ2-1, with a weak D call TRBD1 (6 bases). Trimming stripped 5 bases from V and 6 bases from J, with 20 bases between. The CDR3 consists of 16 residues. CDR1 and CDR2 from the germline V gene are SNHLY and FYNNEI. In nucleotides, the CDR3 is TGTGCCAGCAGTCCCTCCGGGCAGGGGTTGAGCAATGAGCAGTTCTTC. It yields the protein CASSPSGQGLSNEQFF.

Comments on this clone: Other nucleotide sequences in the sample specify the same CDR3. CDR3 protein: CASSQDSESSYNEQFF. CDR3 DNA sequence: TGCGCCAGCAGCCAAGATTCCGAGAGCTCCTACAATGAGCAGTTCTTC. This rearrangement joins TRBV4-3 to TRBJ2-1; no firm D call. With 0 bases removed from V and 0 bases from J, the gap between germline ends came to 9 bases. The CDR3 length is 16 residues. The germline V gene encodes CDR1 LGHNA and CDR2 YSLEER.

The J gene is TRBJ2-5, the V gene TRBV29-1; tentative D call: TRBD1 (6 bases). This CDR3 has 13 amino acids. Germline assignment: CDR1 SQVTM and CDR2 ANQGSEA. The V end was cut by 8 bases, the J end by 5 bases, with 18 bases between. The CDR3 sequence: CSSGHLLSETQYF. CDR3 nucleotides: TGCAGCTCGGGACACCTCTTATCGGAGACCCAGTACTTC.

This clone showed up just once. The chain couples TRBV27 to TRBJ1-6; D unresolved. There are 13 residues in the CDR3. The germline V and J ends were trimmed by 8 bases and 3 bases, with 8 bases remaining between them. CDR1 is MNHEY, CDR2 SMNVEV, per germline (reference sequence). In DNA form, the CDR3 reads TGTGCCAGCCGGGATTACTATAATTCACCCCTCCACTTT. Its protein is CASRDYYNSPLHF.

This sequence joins TRBV28 and TRBJ2-2; 9 bases align to TRBD2. Looked up from germline, CDR1 is MDHEN and CDR2 is SYDVKM. The CDR3 totals 16 residues. The junction had 8 bases not matched to a gene; V was cut back by 4 bases and J by 5 bases. The CDR3, as DNA: TGTGCCAGCAGTTGGATTAGCGGGGGAAGAACCGGGGAGCTGTTTTTT. It specifies CASSWISGGRTGELFF.

Written as DNA, the CDR3 is TGCGCCAGCAGTTCCCCTCTAGCGGGGGGGCTCTACGAGCAGTACTTC. Its translation: CASSSPLAGGLYEQYF. This chain uses TRBV10-1 with TRBJ2-7; the match to TRBD2 covers 12 bases. With 5 bases clipped from V and 3 bases from J, the junction kept 8 bases outside the gene matches. The CDR3 length is 16 residues. Germline CDR1 reads WNHNN; CDR2 reads SYGVQD (reference sequence).

This rearrangement joins TRBV19 to TRBJ2-3, with D maybe TRBD2 (6 bases). The germline V gene has CDR1 LNHDA and CDR2 SQIVND (reference sequence). The CDR3 is 13 amino acids. The V gene lost 5 bases and the J gene lost 7 bases, with 13 bases spanning the gap. Written as DNA, the CDR3 is TGTGCCAGTAGTCCACCGGGGGACTATACGCAGTATTTT. Translating gives CASSPPGDYTQYF.

This clone is a singleton in its sample. The chain joins TRBV5-1 to TRBJ2-1, with D tentatively TRBD1 (5 bases). The CDR3 contains 15 residues. V shed 2 bases and J shed 0 bases, with 9 bases lying between them. CDR1 is SGHRS, CDR2 YFSETQ, per germline. CDR3 protein: CASSLHRSSYNEQFF. CDR3 DNA sequence: TGCGCCAGCAGCTTACACAGGAGCTCCTACAATGAGCAGTTCTTC.

The chain is built from TRBV11-2 and TRBJ2-5; a weak D match, TRBD2 (6 bases). CDR1 is SGHAT and CDR2 is FQNNGV in the germline V gene. V shed 1 base and J shed 5 bases, with 23 bases lying between them. This CDR3 is 18 amino acids long. CDR3 DNA: TGTGCCAGCAGCTTAGTCGGGGGAACGTTCGGTGCCAGTGAGACCCAGTACTTC. It yields the protein CASSLVGGTFGASETQYF.

V is TRBV18 and J is TRBJ2-6; D gene uncertain. Germline V gene data show CDR1 as KGHSH and CDR2 as LQKENI. Trimming left V 3 bases short and J 12 bases short, with 15 bases between. The CDR3 is 14 residues long. CDR3 bases: TGTGCCAGCTCACCCACAGCCACTGGTTCCGTCCTGACTTTC. Its translation: CASSPTATGSVLTF.

The chain uses TRBV5-5 and TRBJ2-7; the D is unclear. From germline, CDR1 is SGHKS and CDR2 YYEKEE (reference sequence). This CDR3 has 11 residues. The V and J ends lost 1 base and 6 bases respectively, with 5 bases between them. DNA for the CDR3: TGTGCCAGCAGCTTGATGCGCGAGCAGTACTTC. This codes for CASSLMREQYF.

The V gene is TRBV6-5, the J gene TRBJ2-2; TRBD1 is a possible D gene (5 bases). CDR1 and CDR2 (germline): MNHEY, SVGAGI. The CDR3 totals 12 residues. Trimming stripped 5 bases from V and 7 bases from J, with 8 bases between. CDR3 residues: CASSPGYGELFF. DNA of the CDR3: TGTGCCAGCAGTCCAGGGTACGGGGAGCTGTTTTTT.

In this sample, this clone turned up once. The V and J genes are TRBV29-1 and TRBJ1-1; D is undetermined. The germline CDR1 and CDR2 sequences are SQVTM and ANQGSEA. The CDR3 has 12 amino acids. Trimming shortened V by 5 bases and J by 0 bases, and 7 bases separated the two germline ends. CDR3: CSVIAVNTEAFF. The CDR3, as DNA: TGCAGCGTTATAGCGGTGAACACTGAAGCTTTCTTT. The full variable domain, in which reference TRBV29-1 and TRBJ1-1 provide the parts outside the CDR3, is SAVISQKPSRDICQRGTSLTIQCQVDSQVTMMFWYRQQPGQSLTLIATANQGSEATYESGFVIDKFPISRPNLTFSTLTVSNMSPEDSSIYLCSVIAVNTEAFFGQGTRLTVV.

This clone came up once. This chain uses TRBV5-4 with TRBJ2-2; D is undetermined. V was pared by 4 bases and J by 5 bases, with 6 bases between. From germline, CDR1 is SGHNT and CDR2 YYREEE (reference sequence). The CDR3 runs 12 residues. For the CDR3, the DNA is TGTGCCAGCAGCCCCATGACCGGGGAGCTGTTTTTT. It specifies CASSPMTGELFF.

The chain joins TRBV7-3 to TRBJ2-7; tentatively, D is TRBD1 (7 bases). The V end lost 1 base, the J end lost 2 bases, and 21 bases lay between the germline ends. In germline, CDR1 is SGHTA, CDR2 FQGTGA. CDR3 size: 18 residues. The CDR3, as DNA: TGTGCCAGCAGCTTAAATTGGCGGGGTCAGGGGGGACCCTACGAGCAGTACTTC. As protein: CASSLNWRGQGGPYEQYF.

This chain uses TRBV4-1 with TRBJ1-2, with 7 bases fitting TRBD1. The germline CDR1 and CDR2 sequences are MGHRA and YSYEKL. This CDR3 contains 14 residues. Trimming took 5 bases from V and 6 from J; bases not matched to a gene: 9. As DNA, the CDR3 is TGCGCCAGCAGCACCCTCCGACAGGGACATGGCTACACCTTC. Translated: CASSTLRQGHGYTF.

V usage is TRBV7-8 and J usage is TRBJ2-4; D perhaps matches TRBD2 (5 bases). The CDR3 sequence is 18 residues long. CDR1 and CDR2 from the germline V gene are SGHVS and FQNEAQ. V was pared by 2 bases and J by 2 bases, with 19 bases between. The CDR3 is CASSLSGLRAPTKNIQYF. The CDR3 coding sequence is TGTGCCAGCAGCTTAAGTGGGTTGAGGGCCCCTACCAAAAACATTCAGTACTTC. The full variable domain, in which reference TRBV7-8 and TRBJ2-4 provide the parts outside the CDR3, is GAGVSQSPRYKVAKRGQDVALRCDPISGHVSLFWYQQALGQGPEFLTYFQNEAQLDKSGLPSDRFFAERPEGSVSTLKIQRTQQEDSAVYLCASSLSGLRAPTKNIQYFGAGTRLSVL.

V and J are TRBV20-1 and TRBJ2-7; tentative D call: TRBD1 (7 bases). V shed 3 bases and J shed 6 bases, with 15 bases lying between them. The CDR3 loop spans 13 amino acids. From germline, CDR1 is DFQATT and CDR2 SNEGSKA (reference sequence). Here the CDR3 reads CSASLRQGGEQYF. In DNA, the CDR3 is TGCAGTGCTAGTCTCCGGCAGGGGGGCGAGCAGTACTTC.